This T cell receptor (beta chain) was identified in a study of cytomegalovirus exposure and HLA in healthy donors. Findings and limits, study-wide: Later on, a genetic analysis was performed. It linked a missense variant in DCLRE1C with V- and J-gene trimming of TCR beta. TCR beta chains numbering more than 150 were designated cytomegalovirus-associated.

The primer mix had 60 Vbeta and 13 Jbeta primers. The repertoire was sequenced with immunoSEQ multiplex PCR; TCRdb's copy has only in-frame clones and lacks some. This table has approximately 150,000 clones, roughly 86% appearing once. Germline V CDR1 and CDR2: MDHEN, SYDVKM. The ends were cut back, 3 bases at V and 2 bases at J, with 11 bases in the middle. The CDR3 is 14 amino acids. Details on this clone: What it binds is unknown.

Sequenced input: PBMCs. The J gene is TRBJ2-7, the V gene TRBV28; TRBD2 might be the D (6 bases). This clonotype was obtained from a woman in her 40s in good health and CMV-seronegative. CDR3 loop: CASSFFGGTYEQYF. In DNA form, the CDR3 reads TGTGCCAGCAGTTTCTTTGGAGGGACCTACGAGCAGTACTTC.